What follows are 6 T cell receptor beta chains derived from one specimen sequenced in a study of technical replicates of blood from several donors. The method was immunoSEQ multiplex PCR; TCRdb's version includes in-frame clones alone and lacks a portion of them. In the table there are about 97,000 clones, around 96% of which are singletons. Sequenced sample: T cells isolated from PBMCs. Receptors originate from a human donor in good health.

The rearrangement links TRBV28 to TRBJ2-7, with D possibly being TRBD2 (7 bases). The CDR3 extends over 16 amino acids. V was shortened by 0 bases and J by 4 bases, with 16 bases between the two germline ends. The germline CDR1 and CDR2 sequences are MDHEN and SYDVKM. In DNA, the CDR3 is TGTGCCAGCAGTTTATGGGGAGGCGGGGGCCGATACGAGCAGTACTTC. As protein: CASSLWGGGGRYEQYF.

The CDR3 is CASSLKDRGSEKLFF. The CDR3 DNA reads as TGTGCCAGCAGTTTAAAGGACAGGGGGAGTGAAAAACTGTTTTTT. The chain employs TRBV27 and TRBJ1-4; 10 bases match TRBD1. Per the germline V gene, CDR1 is MNHEY and CDR2 is SMNVEV (reference sequence). This CDR3 is built from 15 residues. The V gene end was trimmed by 2 bases and the J gene end by 7 bases; junction bases not matched to a gene: 4.

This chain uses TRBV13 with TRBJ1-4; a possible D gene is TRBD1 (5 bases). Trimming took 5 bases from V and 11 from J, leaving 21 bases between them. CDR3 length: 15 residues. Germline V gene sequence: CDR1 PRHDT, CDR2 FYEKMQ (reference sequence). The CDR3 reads CASSPHLPGLGKLFF. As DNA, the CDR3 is TGTGCCAGCAGCCCACACCTCCCGGGACTGGGGAAACTGTTTTTT.

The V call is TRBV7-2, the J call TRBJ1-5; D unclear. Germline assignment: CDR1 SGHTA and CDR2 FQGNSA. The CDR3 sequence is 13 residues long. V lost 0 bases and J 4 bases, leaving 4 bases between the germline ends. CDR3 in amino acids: CASSLARNQPQHF. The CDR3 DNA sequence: TGTGCCAGCAGCTTAGCACGGAATCAGCCCCAGCATTTT.

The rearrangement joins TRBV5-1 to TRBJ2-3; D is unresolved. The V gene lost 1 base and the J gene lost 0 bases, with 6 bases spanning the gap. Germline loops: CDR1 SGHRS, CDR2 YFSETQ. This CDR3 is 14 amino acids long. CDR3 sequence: CASSLSSSTDTQYF. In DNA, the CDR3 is TGCGCCAGCAGCTTGAGTAGCAGCACAGATACGCAGTATTTT.

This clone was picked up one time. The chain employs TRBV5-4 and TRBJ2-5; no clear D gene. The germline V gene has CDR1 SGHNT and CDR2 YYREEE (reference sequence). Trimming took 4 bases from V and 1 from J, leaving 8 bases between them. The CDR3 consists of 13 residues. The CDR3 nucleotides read TGTGCCAGCAGCCTTAGTCCCCAAGAGACCCAGTACTTC. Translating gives CASSLSPQETQYF.